The 9 T cell receptor beta chains in this list originate from one sample, sequenced in a study of cytomegalovirus exposure and HLA in healthy donors (dated by TCRdb to the late 2010s). The method behind the library was the immunoSEQ multiplex PCR assay. For the multiplex PCR, a mixture combining 60 forward primers for TCR Vbeta segments and 13 reverse primers for TCR Jbeta segments was used. Drawn from immuneACCESS, this table holds only the in-frame rearrangements with V and J called that TCRdb kept. Clones are partly lost; checked studies trace under half to an unresolved V gene and leave the rest unexplained. The sample table records more than 110,000 clones; about 80% of these occur just once. Clones ranked in the top ten supply about 1.5% of the sample. Sequenced material: PBMCs. The receptor set was obtained from a man aged 25-40 years in good health and CMV-seropositive.

This clone was detected once. The chain employs TRBV19 and TRBJ2-1; 10 bases match TRBD1. The CDR3 runs 14 residues. V trimming: 5 bases; J trimming: 3 bases; junction bases outside the gene matches: 1. Germline V CDR1 and CDR2: LNHDA, SQIVND (reference sequence). This CDR3 reads CASSWDRGYNEQFF. Written as DNA, the CDR3 is TGTGCCAGTAGTTGGGACAGGGGCTACAATGAGCAGTTCTTC. The full variable domain, with the rest looked up from reference TRBV19 and TRBJ2-1, is DGGITQSPKYLFRKEGQNVTLSCEQNLNHDAMYWYRQDPGQGLRLIYYSQIVNDFQKGDIAEGYSVSREKKESFPLTVTSAQKNPTAFYLCASSWDRGYNEQFFGPGTRLTVL.

The chain has TRBV28 and TRBJ1-5; D is unresolved. Trimming took off 8 bases at V and 7 bases at J, with 9 bases between the two ends. From germline, CDR1 is MDHEN and CDR2 SYDVKM. The CDR3 sequence is 11 residues long. In DNA, the CDR3 is TGTGCCAGCTCCGGTAGCCAGCCCCAGCATTTT. This gives the protein CASSGSQPQHF.

The rearrangement uses TRBV27 and TRBJ1-2; 12 nucleotides line up with TRBD1. The CDR3 is 18 residues long. The germline gives CDR1 MNHEY, CDR2 SMNVEV (reference sequence). V was pared by 1 base and J by 7 bases, with 13 bases of the junction left unmatched. As DNA, the CDR3 is TGTGCCAGCAGTTTATTTCGGACCCCGGGGACAGGGGGCGGTGGCTACACCTTC. As protein: CASSLFRTPGTGGGGYTF.

The genes are TRBV7-9 and TRBJ1-1; TRBD1 might be the D (5 bases). CDR3 length: 15 residues. Trimming took 0 bases from V and 1 from J, leaving 9 bases between them. The germline gives CDR1 SEHNR, CDR2 FQNEAQ (reference sequence). Written as DNA, the CDR3 is TGTGCCAGCAGCTTAGCGTCCGGGGGGAACACTGAAGCTTTCTTT. Protein: CASSLASGGNTEAFF. Full variable domain (remainder filled in from reference TRBV7-9 and TRBJ1-1): DTGVSQNPRHKITKRGQNVTFRCDPISEHNRLYWYRQTLGQGPEFLTYFQNEAQLEKSRLLSDRFSAERPKGSFSTLEIQRTEQGDSAMYLCASSLASGGNTEAFFGQGTRLTVV.

This clone was recorded once. V and J are TRBV9 and TRBJ2-7; D is uncertain. CDR1 SGDLS and CDR2 YYNGEE come from the germline V gene. This CDR3 is built from 13 residues. Trimming shortened V by 3 bases and J by 6 bases, and 13 bases separated the two germline ends. CDR3 loop: CASSDRSSSEQYF. The DNA of the CDR3 is TGTGCCAGCAGCGACCGTTCTTCGAGCGAGCAGTACTTC.

This chain connects TRBV19 to TRBJ1-3; D is unclear. V lost 6 bases, J lost 9 bases, and 12 bases lay in between. Germline V gene sequence: CDR1 LNHDA, CDR2 SQIVND (reference sequence). CDR3 size: 12 residues. CDR3 sequence reads: CASSLTESTIYF. The CDR3 DNA reads as TGTGCCAGTAGCCTTACAGAATCCACCATATATTTT.

The chain couples TRBV19 to TRBJ2-7; D ambiguous. Germline CDR1 reads LNHDA; CDR2 reads SQIVND (reference sequence). V dropped 3 bases and J dropped 7 bases, with 10 bases sitting between them. The CDR3 has 12 amino acids. CDR3 sequence: CASSMRLQEQYF. In nucleotides, the CDR3 is TGTGCCAGTAGTATGCGGCTTCAAGAGCAGTACTTC. The complete variable domain, with remaining parts taken from reference TRBV19 and TRBJ2-7, reads DGGITQSPKYLFRKEGQNVTLSCEQNLNHDAMYWYRQDPGQGLRLIYYSQIVNDFQKGDIAEGYSVSREKKESFPLTVTSAQKNPTAFYLCASSMRLQEQYFGPGTRLTVT.

This clone came up a few times. This sequence joins TRBV7-9 and TRBJ1-1; TRBD1 agrees at 8 bases. Germline CDR1 SEHNR, CDR2 FQNEAQ (reference sequence). The CDR3 loop spans 15 amino acids. The J segment lost 1 base and the V segment lost 6 bases, leaving 7 bases of the junction unmatched. CDR3 nucleotides: TGTGCCAGCAGAACGACGGGACAGGCGAACACTGAAGCTTTCTTT. Protein sequence: CASRTTGQANTEAFF.

V and J are TRBV13 and TRBJ1-6, with TRBD1 identical over 7 bases. V was clipped by 0 bases and J by 6 bases; unmatched bases: 2. CDR3 size: 15 residues. CDR1 is PRHDT, CDR2 FYEKMQ, per germline (reference sequence). As DNA, the CDR3 is TGTGCCAGCAGCTTAGGCGCAGGGGGTAATTCACCCCTCCACTTT. It yields the protein CASSLGAGGNSPLHF.